This TCR beta chain was sequenced during a study of blood T cell repertoires in COVID-19. Overall study context: Samples came from the United States, Italy and Spain, spanning acute and convalescent COVID-19.

Looked up from germline, CDR1 is SGHKS and CDR2 is YYEKEE (reference sequence). The CDR3 consists of 14 residues. V lost 3 bases and J 2 bases, leaving 11 bases between the germline ends. Assay used: immunoSEQ multiplex PCR; TCRdb lists only in-frame clones, some missing. The profile covers just under 80,000 clones, with approximately 80% appearing a single time and just over 35% taken by the ten largest. This sequence joins TRBV5-5 and TRBJ1-1; no definite D call. This clonotype was obtained from a woman in her 70s with acute or convalescent COVID-19. The material sequenced was peripheral blood. CDR3 amino acids: CASSSTLVNTEAFF. The CDR3 DNA reads TGTGCCAGCAGCTCCACTCTCGTCAACACTGAAGCTTTCTTT.